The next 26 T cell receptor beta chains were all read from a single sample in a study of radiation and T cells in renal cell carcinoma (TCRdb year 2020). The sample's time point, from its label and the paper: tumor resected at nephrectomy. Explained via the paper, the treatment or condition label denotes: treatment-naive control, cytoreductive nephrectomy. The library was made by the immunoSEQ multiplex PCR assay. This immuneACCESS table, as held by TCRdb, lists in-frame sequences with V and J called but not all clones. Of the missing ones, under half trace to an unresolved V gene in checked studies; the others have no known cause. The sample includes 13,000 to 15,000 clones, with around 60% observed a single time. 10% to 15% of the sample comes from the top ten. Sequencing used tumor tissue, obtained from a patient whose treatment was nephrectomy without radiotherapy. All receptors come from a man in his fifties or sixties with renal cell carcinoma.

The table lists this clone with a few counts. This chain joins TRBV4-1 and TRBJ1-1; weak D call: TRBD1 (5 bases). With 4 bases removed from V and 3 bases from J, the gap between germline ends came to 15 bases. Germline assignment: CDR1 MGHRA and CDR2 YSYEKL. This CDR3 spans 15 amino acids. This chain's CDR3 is CASSPGKEGHTEAFF. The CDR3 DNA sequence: TGCGCCAGCAGCCCGGGGAAAGAGGGGCACACTGAAGCTTTCTTT.

CDR3 nucleotides: TGTGCCAGCAGCAAAGGGGATCAGCCCCAGCATTTT. Its protein is CASSKGDQPQHF. The chain links TRBV5-6 to TRBJ1-5; D perhaps matches TRBD1 (5 bases). The CDR3 is 12 amino acids. CDR1 and CDR2 from the germline V gene are SGHDT and YYEEEE. V was pared by 4 bases and J by 5 bases, with 7 bases between.

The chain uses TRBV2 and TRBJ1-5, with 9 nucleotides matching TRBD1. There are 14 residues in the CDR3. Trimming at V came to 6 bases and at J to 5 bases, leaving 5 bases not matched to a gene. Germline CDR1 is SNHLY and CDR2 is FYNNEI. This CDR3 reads CASSGQGIHQPQHF. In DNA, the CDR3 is TGTGCCAGCAGCGGACAGGGGATACATCAGCCCCAGCATTTT.

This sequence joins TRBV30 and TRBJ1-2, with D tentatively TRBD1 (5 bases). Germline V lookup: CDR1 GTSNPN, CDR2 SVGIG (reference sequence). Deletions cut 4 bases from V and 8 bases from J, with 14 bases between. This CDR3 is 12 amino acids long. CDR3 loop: CAWTLDKGGYTF. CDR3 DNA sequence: TGTGCCTGGACCTTAGACAAGGGGGGCTACACCTTC.

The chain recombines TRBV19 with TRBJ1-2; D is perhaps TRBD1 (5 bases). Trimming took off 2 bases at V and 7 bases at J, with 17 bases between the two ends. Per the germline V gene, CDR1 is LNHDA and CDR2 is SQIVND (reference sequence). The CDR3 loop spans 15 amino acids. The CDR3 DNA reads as TGTGCCAGTAGTATACCCCTGACAGTGGGTGCTGGCTACACCTTC. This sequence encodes CASSIPLTVGAGYTF.

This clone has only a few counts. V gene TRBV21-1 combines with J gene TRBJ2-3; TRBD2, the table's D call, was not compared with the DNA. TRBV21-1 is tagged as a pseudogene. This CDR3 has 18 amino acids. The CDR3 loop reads CASSKKALAGGTTDTQYF. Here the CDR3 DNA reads TGTGCCAGCAGCAAAAAAGCGCTAGCGGGGGGGACCACAGATACGCAGTATTTT.

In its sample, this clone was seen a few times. CDR3: CSVERGNEQYF. DNA of the CDR3: TGCAGCGTTGAAAGGGGGAACGAGCAGTACTTC. The chain carries TRBV29-1 and TRBJ2-7; D possibly corresponds to TRBD1 (6 bases). This CDR3 comprises 11 residues. Germline CDR1 reads SQVTM; CDR2 reads ANQGSEA. Trimming cost V 2 bases and J 5 bases, with 7 bases left between them.

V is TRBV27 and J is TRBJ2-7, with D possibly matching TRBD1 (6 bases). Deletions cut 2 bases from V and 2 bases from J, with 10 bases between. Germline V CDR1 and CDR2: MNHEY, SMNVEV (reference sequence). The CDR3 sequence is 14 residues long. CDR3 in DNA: TGTGCCAGCAGTTTAAGGGCAGGGGCCTACGAGCAGTACTTC. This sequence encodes CASSLRAGAYEQYF.

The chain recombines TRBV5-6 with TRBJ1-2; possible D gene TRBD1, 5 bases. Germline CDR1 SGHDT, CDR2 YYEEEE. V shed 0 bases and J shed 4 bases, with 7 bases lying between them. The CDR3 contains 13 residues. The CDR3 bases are TGTGCCAGCAGCTTGGGGGGGAGCTATGGCTACACCTTC. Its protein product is CASSLGGSYGYTF.

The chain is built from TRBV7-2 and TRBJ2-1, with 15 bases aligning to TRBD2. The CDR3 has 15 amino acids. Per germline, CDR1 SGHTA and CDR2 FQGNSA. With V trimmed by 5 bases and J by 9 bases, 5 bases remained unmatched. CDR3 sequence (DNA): TGTGCCAGCAGCCCCGGACTAGCGGGGGGGATTGAGCAGTTCTTC. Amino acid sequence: CASSPGLAGGIEQFF.

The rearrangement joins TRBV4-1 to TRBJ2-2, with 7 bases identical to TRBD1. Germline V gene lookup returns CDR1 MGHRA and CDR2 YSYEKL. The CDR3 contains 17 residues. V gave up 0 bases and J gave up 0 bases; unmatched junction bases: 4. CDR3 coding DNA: TGCGCCAGCAGCCAAGAGCCGGGACAGACGAACACCGGGGAGCTGTTTTTT. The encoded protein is CASSQEPGQTNTGELFF.

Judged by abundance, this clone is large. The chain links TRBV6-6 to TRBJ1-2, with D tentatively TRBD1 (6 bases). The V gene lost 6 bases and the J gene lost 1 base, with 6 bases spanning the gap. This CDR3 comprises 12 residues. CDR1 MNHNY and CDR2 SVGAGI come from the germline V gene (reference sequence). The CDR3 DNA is TGTGCCAGCAGACAGGGTAACTATGGCTACACCTTC. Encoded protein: CASRQGNYGYTF.

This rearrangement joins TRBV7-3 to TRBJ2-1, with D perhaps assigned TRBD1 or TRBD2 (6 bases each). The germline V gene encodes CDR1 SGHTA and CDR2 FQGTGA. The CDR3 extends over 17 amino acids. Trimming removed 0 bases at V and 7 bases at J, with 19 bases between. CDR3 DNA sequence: TGTGCCAGCAGCTTAACGATCGGGGGCGCGTTGAGGAATGAGCAGTTCTTC. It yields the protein CASSLTIGGALRNEQFF.

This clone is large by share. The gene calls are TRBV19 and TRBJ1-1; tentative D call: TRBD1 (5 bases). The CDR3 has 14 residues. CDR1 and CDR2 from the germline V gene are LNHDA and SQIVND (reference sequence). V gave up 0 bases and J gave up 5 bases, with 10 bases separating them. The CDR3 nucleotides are TGTGCCAGTAGTATAGATCAGGGAACTACTGAAGCTTTCTTT. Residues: CASSIDQGTTEAFF. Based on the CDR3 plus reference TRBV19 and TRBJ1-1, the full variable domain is DGGITQSPKYLFRKEGQNVTLSCEQNLNHDAMYWYRQDPGQGLRLIYYSQIVNDFQKGDIAEGYSVSREKKESFPLTVTSAQKNPTAFYLCASSIDQGTTEAFFGQGTRLTVV.

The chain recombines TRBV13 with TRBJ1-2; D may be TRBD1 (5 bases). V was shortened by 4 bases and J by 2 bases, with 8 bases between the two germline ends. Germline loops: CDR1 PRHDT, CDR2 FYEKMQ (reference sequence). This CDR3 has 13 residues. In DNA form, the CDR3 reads TGTGCCAGCAGCTCGGGACTCAACTATGGCTACACCTTC. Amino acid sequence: CASSSGLNYGYTF.

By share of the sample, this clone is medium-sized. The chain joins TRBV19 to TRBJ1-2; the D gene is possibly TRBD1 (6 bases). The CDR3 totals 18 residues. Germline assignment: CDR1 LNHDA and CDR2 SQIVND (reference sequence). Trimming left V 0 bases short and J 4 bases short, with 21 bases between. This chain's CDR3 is CASSIDLSSGGRSYGYTF. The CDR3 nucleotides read TGTGCCAGTAGTATAGATCTATCGTCCGGGGGCAGGAGCTATGGCTACACCTTC.

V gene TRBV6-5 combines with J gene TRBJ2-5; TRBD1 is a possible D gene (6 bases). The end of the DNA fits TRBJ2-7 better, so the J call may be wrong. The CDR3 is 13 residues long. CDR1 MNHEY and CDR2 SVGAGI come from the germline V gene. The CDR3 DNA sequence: TGTGCCAGCAGAACGCCAGGGGCCTACGAGCAGTACTTC. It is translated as CASRTPGAYEQYF.

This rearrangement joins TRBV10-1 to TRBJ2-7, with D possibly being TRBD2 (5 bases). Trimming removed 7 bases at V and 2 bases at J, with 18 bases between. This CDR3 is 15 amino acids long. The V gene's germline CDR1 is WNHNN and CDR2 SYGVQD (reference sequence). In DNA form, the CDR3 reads TGCGCCAGCACACCTGAGGAGGCAACCCCCTACGAGCAGTACTTC. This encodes CASTPEEATPYEQYF.

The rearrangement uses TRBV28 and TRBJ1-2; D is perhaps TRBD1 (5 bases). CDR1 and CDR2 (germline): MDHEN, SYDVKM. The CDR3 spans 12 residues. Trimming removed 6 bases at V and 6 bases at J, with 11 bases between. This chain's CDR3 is CASSGTDDGYTF. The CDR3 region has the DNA TGTGCCAGCAGCGGGACCGATGATGGCTACACCTTC.

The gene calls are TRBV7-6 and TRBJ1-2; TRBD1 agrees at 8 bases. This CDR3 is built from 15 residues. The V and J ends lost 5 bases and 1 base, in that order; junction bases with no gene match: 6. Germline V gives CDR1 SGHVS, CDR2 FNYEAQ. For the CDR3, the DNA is TGTGCCAGCAGCCTTCCGGGACAGGATAACTATGGCTACACCTTC. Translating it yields CASSLPGQDNYGYTF.

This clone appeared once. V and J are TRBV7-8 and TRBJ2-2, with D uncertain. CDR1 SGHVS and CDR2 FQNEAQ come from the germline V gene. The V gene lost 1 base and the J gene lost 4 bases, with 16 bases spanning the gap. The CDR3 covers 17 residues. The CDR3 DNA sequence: TGTGCCAGCAGCTTAGATCTGGGATATTTGGGCACCGGGGAGCTGTTTTTT. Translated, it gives CASSLDLGYLGTGELFF.

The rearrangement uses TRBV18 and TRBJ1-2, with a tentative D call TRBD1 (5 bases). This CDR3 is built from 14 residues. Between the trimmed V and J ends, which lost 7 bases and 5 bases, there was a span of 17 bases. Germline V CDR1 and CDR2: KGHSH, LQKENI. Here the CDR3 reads CASFKATGTYGYTF. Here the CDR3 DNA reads TGTGCCAGCTTCAAAGCTACCGGGACGTATGGCTACACCTTC.

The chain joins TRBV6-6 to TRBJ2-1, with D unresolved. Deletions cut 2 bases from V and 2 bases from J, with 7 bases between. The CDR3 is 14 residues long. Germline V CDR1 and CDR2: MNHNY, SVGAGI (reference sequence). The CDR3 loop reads CASSYGDTYNEQFF. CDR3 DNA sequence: TGTGCCAGCAGTTACGGGGATACCTACAATGAGCAGTTCTTC.

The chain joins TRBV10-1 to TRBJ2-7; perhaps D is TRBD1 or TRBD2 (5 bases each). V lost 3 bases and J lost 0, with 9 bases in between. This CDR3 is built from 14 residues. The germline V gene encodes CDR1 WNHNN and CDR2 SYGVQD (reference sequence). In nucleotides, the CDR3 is TGCGCCAGCAGTGATGGGGGAAGCTCCTACGAGCAGTACTTC. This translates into CASSDGGSSYEQYF.

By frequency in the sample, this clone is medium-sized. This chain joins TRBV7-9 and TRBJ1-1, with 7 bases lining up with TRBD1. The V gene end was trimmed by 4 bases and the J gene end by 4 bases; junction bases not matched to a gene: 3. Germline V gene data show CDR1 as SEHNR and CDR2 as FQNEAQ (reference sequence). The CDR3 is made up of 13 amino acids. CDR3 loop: CASSSTGVTEAFF. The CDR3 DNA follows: TGTGCCAGCAGCTCCACAGGGGTCACTGAAGCTTTCTTT. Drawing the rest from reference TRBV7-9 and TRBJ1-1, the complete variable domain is DTGVSQNPRHKITKRGQNVTFRCDPISEHNRLYWYRQTLGQGPEFLTYFQNEAQLEKSRLLSDRFSAERPKGSFSTLEIQRTEQGDSAMYLCASSSTGVTEAFFGQGTRLTVV.

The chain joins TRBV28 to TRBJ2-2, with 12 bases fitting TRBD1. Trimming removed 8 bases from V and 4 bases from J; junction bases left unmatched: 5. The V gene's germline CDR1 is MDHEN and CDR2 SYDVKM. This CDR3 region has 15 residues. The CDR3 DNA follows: TGTGCCAGCTGGGGGACAGGGGGCAGCACCGGGGAGCTGTTTTTT. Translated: CASWGTGGSTGELFF.